This T cell receptor (beta chain) was profiled in a study of graft-versus-host responses after intestinal transplantation. Across the whole study: Multivisceral, liver-intestinal, or isolated intestinal grafts were transplanted into recipients. Study-wide results and limits: Early post-transplant HvG declines were associated with peak circulating GvH clone levels.

This clone was seen only once. Its target is not known. Germline V CDR1 and CDR2: KGHSH, LQKENI. Trimming pared 4 bases from V and 0 bases from J, leaving 15 bases between. CDR3 length: 16 residues. Only in-frame clones appear in the TCRdb table, and some are missing; sequencing was by immunoSEQ multiplex PCR. The table records about 130,000 clones, roughly 92% of them present only once. The chain links TRBV18 to TRBJ1-2, with a tentative D call TRBD1 (5 bases). The receptor was isolated from a human donor who received an intestinal transplant. The starting material was unstimulated CD4+ T cells sorted from spleen or lymph node cells, obtained before intestinal transplant. CDR3 in amino acids: CASSRRTGQANYGYTF. CDR3 in DNA: TGTGCCAGCTCACGGAGGACGGGGCAGGCTAACTATGGCTACACCTTC.